The next 22 T cell receptor beta chains were all read from a single sample in a study of blood T cell repertoires in COVID-19. Libraries were prepared by immunoSEQ multiplex PCR; TCRdb keeps only in-frame clonotypes and omits some of them. The sample records roughly 270,000 clones, roughly 80% being singletons. Sequenced sample: PBMCs or T cells enriched from blood (not recorded which). These receptors all come from a middle-aged man who had been exposed to COVID-19.

This chain connects TRBV27 to TRBJ2-7; 7 bases fit TRBD1. The CDR3 extends over 15 amino acids. J gave up 4 bases and V 2 bases, and 8 bases lay outside the gene matches. The germline CDR1 and CDR2 sequences are MNHEY and SMNVEV (reference sequence). The CDR3 sequence: CASSLSPGQLYEQYF. The CDR3 nucleotides read TGTGCCAGCAGTTTAAGTCCGGGACAGCTATACGAGCAGTACTTC.

The chain links TRBV18 to TRBJ2-1; unclear D gene. V lost 2 bases and J 4 bases, leaving 15 bases between the germline ends. Germline loops: CDR1 KGHSH, CDR2 LQKENI. This CDR3 comprises 16 residues. This chain's CDR3 is CASSPTRVGVYNEQFF. CDR3 sequence (DNA): TGTGCCAGCTCACCAACTCGGGTTGGAGTTTACAATGAGCAGTTCTTC. Looking up the rest from reference TRBV18 and TRBJ2-1 gives the full variable domain: NAGVMQNPRHLVRRRGQEARLRCSPMKGHSHVYWYRQLPEEGLKFMVYLQKENIIDESGMPKERFSAEFPKEGPSILRIQQVVRGDSAAYFCASSPTRVGVYNEQFFGPGTRLTVL.

The rearrangement joins TRBV25-1 to TRBJ2-7; 10 bases line up with TRBD1. V lost 7 bases and J lost 6; bases outside the gene matches: 9. This CDR3 spans 14 amino acids. The germline V gene encodes CDR1 MGHDK and CDR2 SYGVNS. Written as DNA, the CDR3 is TGTGCCAGCACATCGACAGGGGGCTCCGTCGAGCAGTACTTC. It codes for CASTSTGGSVEQYF.

This clone was observed once. The chain employs TRBV6-5 and TRBJ1-3, with a tentative D call TRBD1 (6 bases). The CDR3 is 16 residues long. Germline loops: CDR1 MNHEY, CDR2 SVGAGI. Trimming removed 2 bases from V and 3 bases from J, with 14 bases in between. In nucleotides, the CDR3 is TGTGCCAGCAGTTACGGGACACCCTTCGGTGGAAACACCATATATTTT. The encoded protein is CASSYGTPFGGNTIYF.

The chain couples TRBV10-3 to TRBJ2-3; TRBD2 aligns across 8 bases. The CDR3 spans 17 residues. Germline-derived CDR1 and CDR2 are ENHRY and SYGVKD. V shed 0 bases, J shed 0 bases, and the junction held 5 bases outside the gene matches. CDR3 in DNA: TGTGCCATCAGTGAGTCGGTCACGGGGGGGAGCACAGATACGCAGTATTTT. Protein product: CAISESVTGGSTDTQYF.

The chain carries TRBV14 and TRBJ2-5; 7 bases agree with TRBD1. With V trimmed by 3 bases and J by 5 bases, 18 bases remained unmatched. CDR1 and CDR2 from the germline V gene are SGHDN and FVKESK. The CDR3 extends over 18 amino acids. The CDR3 DNA reads TGTGCCAGCAGCCAGGGAATAGCCCGGGACAGACGACACGAGACCCAGTACTTC. Translating it yields CASSQGIARDRRHETQYF.

The rearrangement joins TRBV5-6 to TRBJ2-3, with 8 bases lining up with TRBD2. V was pared by 4 bases and J by 9 bases, with 13 bases of the junction left unmatched. Germline V gives CDR1 SGHDT, CDR2 YYEEEE. This CDR3 contains 15 residues. The CDR3: CASSPGASGTRTQYF. CDR3 in DNA: TGTGCCAGCAGCCCGGGGGCGTCTGGGACTAGAACGCAGTATTTT.

The J gene is TRBJ2-1, the V gene TRBV5-1, with a weak D call TRBD1 (6 bases). Trimming took off 4 bases at V and 6 bases at J, with 14 bases between the two ends. This CDR3 has 14 amino acids. Germline CDR1 and CDR2: SGHRS and YFSETQ. The CDR3 here is CASSQGSPGNEQFF. DNA of the CDR3: TGCGCCAGCAGCCAGGGGAGTCCGGGCAATGAGCAGTTCTTC.

The genes are TRBV18 and TRBJ1-1; D possibly corresponds to TRBD1 (6 bases). The V end was cut by 1 base, the J end by 1 base, with 16 bases between. Per germline, CDR1 KGHSH and CDR2 LQKENI. CDR3 length: 17 residues. The CDR3 DNA reads as TGTGCCAGCTCACCACTGTCTGGGGGCTTACGGAACACTGAAGCTTTCTTT. It is translated as CASSPLSGGLRNTEAFF.

The CDR3: CAIRDRLSTDTQYF. The CDR3 DNA is TGTGCCATTAGGGACAGACTAAGCACAGATACGCAGTATTTT. This chain uses TRBV10-3 with TRBJ2-3; 7 nucleotides align to TRBD1. Per the germline V gene, CDR1 is ENHRY and CDR2 is SYGVKD. V gave up 9 bases and J gave up 0 bases; unmatched junction bases: 6. The CDR3 has 14 amino acids.

The chain uses TRBV7-9 and TRBJ2-1; a possible D gene is TRBD1 (5 bases). The V end lost 11 bases, the J end lost 5 bases, and 16 bases lay between the germline ends. This CDR3 contains 13 residues. CDR1 is SEHNR and CDR2 is FQNEAQ in the germline V gene (reference sequence). The DNA for the CDR3 is TGTGCCGGTGCCGGTGGCAGGGACAATGAGCAGTTCTTC. The encoded protein is CAGAGGRDNEQFF.

V and J are TRBV24-1 and TRBJ2-1; 9 bases align to TRBD2. The CDR3 spans 14 residues. CDR1 and CDR2 (germline): KGHDR, SFDVKD. The V and J ends lost 3 bases and 8 bases, in that order; junction bases with no gene match: 4. CDR3 sequence reads: CATSDRRGGDEQFF. In DNA, the CDR3 is TGTGCCACCAGTGATAGGCGGGGGGGAGATGAGCAGTTCTTC.

The chain joins TRBV7-9 to TRBJ2-1; 13 bases align to TRBD2. CDR1 is SEHNR and CDR2 is FQNEAQ in the germline V gene (reference sequence). V trimming: 5 bases; J trimming: 10 bases; junction bases outside the gene matches: 8. This CDR3 has 15 residues. In DNA, the CDR3 is TGTGCCAGCAGCCGCAAACTAGCGGGAGGGGTCGAGCAGTTCTTC. Its translation: CASSRKLAGGVEQFF.

The chain carries TRBV30 and TRBJ2-2, with a tentative D call TRBD2 (6 bases). Trimming removed 4 bases at V and 5 bases at J, with 11 bases between. This CDR3 has 13 amino acids. CDR1 and CDR2 from the germline V gene are GTSNPN and SVGIG (reference sequence). The chain's CDR3 is CAWNGGRTGELFF. The CDR3 DNA reads as TGTGCCTGGAACGGAGGGAGAACCGGGGAGCTGTTTTTT.

This chain links TRBV24-1 with TRBJ2-1; TRBD1 is a possible D gene (6 bases). The CDR3 runs 19 residues. Germline CDR1 is KGHDR and CDR2 is SFDVKD. V was cut by 5 bases and J by 0 bases, with 22 bases left in between. CDR3 sequence (DNA): TGTGCCACCAGTGGGGCCACAAGGGGGAACCCGAGCTCCTACAATGAGCAGTTCTTC. This codes for CATSGATRGNPSSYNEQFF.

This rearrangement joins TRBV6-1 to TRBJ2-4; 12 bases are shared with TRBD2. The CDR3 loop spans 19 amino acids. Trimming removed 4 bases from V and 0 bases from J; junction bases left unmatched: 10. CDR1 is MNHNS and CDR2 is SASEGT in the germline V gene. The CDR3 DNA follows: TGTGCCAGCAGTGTGACTAGCGGGAGAGAGTTGCTAGCCAAAAACATTCAGTACTTC. It is translated as CASSVTSGRELLAKNIQYF.

V gene TRBV3-1 (or the pseudogene TRBV3-2) combines with J gene TRBJ2-7; perhaps TRBD1 as D (6 bases). V lost 0 bases to trimming and J lost 1 base, with 10 bases between them. The CDR3 extends over 15 amino acids. Germline CDR1 and CDR2: LGHDT and YNNKEL (reference sequence). CDR3 DNA sequence: TGTGCCAGCAGCCAAGAGTCCCAGGGGTCCTACGAGCAGTACTTC. Translating it yields CASSQESQGSYEQYF.

The V gene is TRBV27, the J gene TRBJ2-1, with a possible D match to TRBD1 (5 bases). This CDR3 is built from 15 residues. The V gene lost 4 bases and the J gene lost 3 bases, with 13 bases spanning the gap. The germline V gene has CDR1 MNHEY and CDR2 SMNVEV (reference sequence). As DNA, the CDR3 is TGTGCCAGCAGTTACAGGCCAGGAAGCTACAATGAGCAGTTCTTC. Protein product: CASSYRPGSYNEQFF.

V usage is TRBV11-2 and J usage is TRBJ2-1, with 16 bases lining up with TRBD2. There are 14 residues in the CDR3. V dropped 6 bases and J dropped 7; count of bases not matched to a gene: 0. The germline gives CDR1 SGHAT, CDR2 FQNNGV. The CDR3 region has the DNA TGTGCCAGCAGGGGACTAGCGGGAGGGAATGAGCAGTTCTTC. Translated, it gives CASRGLAGGNEQFF.

This chain links TRBV5-1 with TRBJ2-1, with 8 bases identical to TRBD1. CDR3 length: 15 amino acids. Germline V gene data show CDR1 as SGHRS and CDR2 as YFSETQ. With V trimmed by 0 bases and J by 7 bases, 6 bases remained unmatched. DNA of the CDR3: TGCGCCAGCAGCTTGGCCGGGCAGGGGGCTAATGAGCAGTTCTTC. Protein sequence: CASSLAGQGANEQFF.

This clone was seen only once. This chain connects TRBV7-9 to TRBJ1-2; 8 bases line up with TRBD1. V shed 0 bases and J 8 bases; nucleotides not matched to a gene: 8. Germline-derived CDR1 and CDR2 are SEHNR and FQNEAQ (reference sequence). The CDR3 is made up of 15 amino acids. CDR3 residues: CASSLALGQGRGYTF. CDR3 in DNA: TGTGCCAGCAGCTTAGCCCTAGGACAGGGCCGCGGCTACACCTTC. Full variable domain (remainder filled in from reference TRBV7-9 and TRBJ1-2): DTGVSQNPRHKITKRGQNVTFRCDPISEHNRLYWYRQTLGQGPEFLTYFQNEAQLEKSRLLSDRFSAERPKGSFSTLEIQRTEQGDSAMYLCASSLALGQGRGYTFGSGTRLTVV.

This rearrangement joins TRBV5-4 to TRBJ1-2; 7 bases map to TRBD1. CDR3 length: 16 residues. The germline V gene encodes CDR1 SGHNT and CDR2 YYREEE (reference sequence). V lost 0 bases to trimming and J lost 4 bases; unmatched junction nucleotides: 9. Here the CDR3 reads CASSLGSSGTAYGYTF. CDR3 DNA sequence: TGTGCCAGCAGCTTGGGTTCTAGCGGGACAGCCTATGGCTACACCTTC.